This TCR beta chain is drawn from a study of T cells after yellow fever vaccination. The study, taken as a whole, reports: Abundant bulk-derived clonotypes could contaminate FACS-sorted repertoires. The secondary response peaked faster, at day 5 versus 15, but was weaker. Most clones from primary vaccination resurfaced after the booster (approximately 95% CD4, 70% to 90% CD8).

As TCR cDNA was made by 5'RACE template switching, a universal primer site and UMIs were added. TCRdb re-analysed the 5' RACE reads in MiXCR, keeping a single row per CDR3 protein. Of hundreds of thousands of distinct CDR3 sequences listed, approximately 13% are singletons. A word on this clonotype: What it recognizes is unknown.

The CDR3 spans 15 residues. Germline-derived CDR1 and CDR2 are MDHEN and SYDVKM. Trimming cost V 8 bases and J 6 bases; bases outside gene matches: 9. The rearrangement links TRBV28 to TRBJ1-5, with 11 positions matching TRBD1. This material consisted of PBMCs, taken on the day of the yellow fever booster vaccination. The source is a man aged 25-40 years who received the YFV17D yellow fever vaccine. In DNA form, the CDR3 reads TGTGCCAGCGTTTTTGGCGGACAGGGGGCTCAGCCCCAGCATTTT. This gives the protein CASVFGGQGAQPQHF.